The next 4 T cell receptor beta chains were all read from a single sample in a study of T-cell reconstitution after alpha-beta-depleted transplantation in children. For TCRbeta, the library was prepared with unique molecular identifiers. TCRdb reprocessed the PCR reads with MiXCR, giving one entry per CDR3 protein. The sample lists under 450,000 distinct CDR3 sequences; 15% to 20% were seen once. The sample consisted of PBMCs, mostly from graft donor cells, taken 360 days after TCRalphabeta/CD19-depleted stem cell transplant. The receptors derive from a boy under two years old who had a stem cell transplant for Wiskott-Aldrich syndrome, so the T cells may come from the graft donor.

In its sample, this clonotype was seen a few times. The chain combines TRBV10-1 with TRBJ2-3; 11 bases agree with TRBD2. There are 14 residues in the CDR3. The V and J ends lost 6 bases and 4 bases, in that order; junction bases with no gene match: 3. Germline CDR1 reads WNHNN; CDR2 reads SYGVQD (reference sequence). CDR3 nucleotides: TGCGCCAGCAGCCGTAGCGGGGGGGCAGATACGCAGTATTTT. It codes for CASSRSGGADTQYF.

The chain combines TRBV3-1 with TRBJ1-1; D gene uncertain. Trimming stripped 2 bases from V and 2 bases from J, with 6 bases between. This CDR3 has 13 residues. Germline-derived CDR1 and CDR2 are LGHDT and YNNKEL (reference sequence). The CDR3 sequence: CASSQRDNTEAFF. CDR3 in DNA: TGTGCCAGCAGCCAACGGGATAACACTGAAGCTTTCTTT.

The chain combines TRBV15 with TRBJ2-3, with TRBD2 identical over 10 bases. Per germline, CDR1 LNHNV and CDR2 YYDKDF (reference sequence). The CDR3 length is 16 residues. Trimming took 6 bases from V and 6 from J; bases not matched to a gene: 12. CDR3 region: CATSESGRAELDTQYF. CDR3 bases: TGTGCCACCAGTGAAAGCGGGAGGGCCGAATTGGATACGCAGTATTTT.

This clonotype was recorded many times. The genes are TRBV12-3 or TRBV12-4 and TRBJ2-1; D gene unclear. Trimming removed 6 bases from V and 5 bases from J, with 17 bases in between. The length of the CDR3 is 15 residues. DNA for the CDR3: TGTGCCAGCAGCCGACCCCCGGAGAGTAACAATGAGCAGTTCTTC. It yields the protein CASSRPPESNNEQFF.